Listed below are T cell receptor beta chains from one sample, sequenced in a study of chemoradiotherapy in HPV16-positive cancers. Profiled with immunoSEQ multiplex PCR; TCRdb holds only in-frame clones, not every one. Of approximately 30,000 clones in the sample, roughly 86% were seen once. Source: blood, taken from a patient who underwent chemoradiotherapy. These receptors originate from a human donor with HPV-associated anogenital cancer. CDR3s include the opening cysteine and the closing phenylalanine or tryptophan. Fields, in order: D gene, CDR3 length, clone size, J gene, V gene, CDR3 protein, CDR3 DNA. D genes are given only for firm matches. Size is omitted from some rows. Given values are once, few, many or a class for expanded clones.

D: .; length: 14; size: .; J: TRBJ2-7; V: TRBV11-2; CDR3: CASSTILGDYEQYF; DNA: TGTGCCAGCAGCACCATCTTGGGAGACTACGAGCAGTACTTC
D: .; length: 13; size: once; J: TRBJ2-5; V: TRBV6-6; CDR3: CASSYRGGETQYF; DNA: TGTGCCAGCAGTTACAGGGGTGGAGAGACCCAGTACTTC
D: .; length: 12; size: once; J: TRBJ2-7; V: TRBV19; CDR3: CASSTGDYEQYF; DNA: TGTGCCAGTAGTACAGGGGACTACGAGCAGTACTTC
D: .; length: 16; size: few; J: TRBJ2-7; V: TRBV28; CDR3: CASSSMGRETFYEQYF; DNA: TGTGCCAGCAGTTCGATGGGCAGGGAGACATTTTACGAGCAGTACTTC
D: .; length: 13; size: .; J: TRBJ1-1; V: TRBV5-3; CDR3: CARSLSEDTEAFF; DNA: TGTGCCAGAAGCTTGTCCGAGGACACTGAAGCTTTCTTT
D: TRBD2; length: 17; size: .; J: TRBJ2-3; V: TRBV5-4; CDR3: CASSLGTSGGGADTQYF; DNA: TGTGCCAGCAGCTTGGGGACTAGCGGGGGGGGCGCAGATACGCAGTATTTT
D: TRBD2; length: 16; size: .; J: TRBJ2-5; V: TRBV7-6; CDR3: CASIPGRGTSRETQYF; DNA: TGTGCCAGCATCCCGGGCAGGGGGACTAGCCGGGAGACCCAGTACTTC
D: TRBD2; length: 16; size: .; J: TRBJ2-3; V: TRBV6-4; CDR3: CASSDTSGGATDTQYF; DNA: TGTGCCAGCAGTGACACTAGCGGGGGGGCCACAGATACGCAGTATTTT
D: TRBD1; length: 15; size: .; J: TRBJ2-7; V: TRBV9; CDR3: CASSPGDSGAHEQYF; DNA: TGTGCCAGCAGCCCTGGGGACAGCGGCGCGCACGAGCAGTACTTC
D: TRBD1; length: 15; size: .; J: TRBJ1-5; V: TRBV19; CDR3: CASSKLIGQGTPQHF; DNA: TGTGCCAGTAGTAAACTTATAGGACAGGGAACTCCCCAGCATTTT
D: TRBD1; length: 13; size: .; J: TRBJ1-1; V: TRBV19; CDR3: CASSRQGAAEAFF; DNA: TGTGCCAGTAGTCGACAGGGAGCGGCTGAAGCTTTCTTT
D: TRBD1; length: 15; size: .; J: TRBJ1-1; V: TRBV6-6; CDR3: CASSYPDRGRTEAFF; DNA: TGTGCCAGCAGTTACCCGGACAGGGGGAGGACTGAAGCTTTCTTT
D: .; length: 17; size: .; J: TRBJ2-1; V: TRBV27; CDR3: CASSLSWGLGSYNEQFF; DNA: TGTGCCAGCAGTTTATCATGGGGGTTAGGGTCCTACAATGAGCAGTTCTTC
D: TRBD2; length: 18; size: .; J: TRBJ2-2; V: TRBV7-2; CDR3: CASSIAPGLAEGTGELFF; DNA: TGTGCCAGCAGCATAGCCCCCGGACTAGCAGAAGGCACCGGGGAGCTGTTTTTT
D: .; length: 15; size: .; J: TRBJ2-7; V: TRBV7-8; CDR3: CASSLESDSPYEQYF; DNA: TGTGCCAGCAGCTTAGAGTCGGACAGCCCCTACGAGCAGTACTTC
D: .; length: 13; size: .; J: TRBJ2-1; V: TRBV6-1; CDR3: CASSEVRYNEQFF; DNA: TGTGCCAGCAGTGAAGTTCGGTACAATGAGCAGTTCTTC
D: .; length: 12; size: .; J: TRBJ2-2; V: TRBV5-5; CDR3: CASSPRAGELFF; DNA: TGTGCCAGCAGCCCCAGGGCCGGGGAGCTGTTTTTT
D: .; length: 12; size: .; J: TRBJ1-3; V: TRBV6-5; CDR3: CASSGAGNTIYF; DNA: TGTGCCAGCAGTGGCGCTGGAAACACCATATATTTT
D: TRBD2; length: 15; size: once; J: TRBJ2-7; V: TRBV9; CDR3: CASSVGGGTSYEQYF; DNA: TGTGCCAGCAGCGTAGGCGGGGGGACGTCCTACGAGCAGTACTTC
D: .; length: 16; size: .; J: TRBJ1-1; V: TRBV6-1; CDR3: CASSEFSGEMNTEAFF; DNA: TGTGCCAGCAGTGAATTCTCTGGAGAGATGAACACTGAAGCTTTCTTT
D: .; length: 12; size: once; J: TRBJ1-5; V: TRBV5-1; CDR3: CASRSGEGPQHF; DNA: TGCGCCAGCAGGTCAGGGGAAGGGCCCCAGCATTTT
D: .; length: 14; size: few; J: TRBJ2-7; V: TRBV28; CDR3: CASSDLGGPYEQYF; DNA: TGTGCCAGCAGTGACCTGGGGGGCCCCTACGAGCAGTACTTC
D: TRBD1; length: 15; size: .; J: TRBJ2-7; V: TRBV6-1; CDR3: CASITGTGGVYEQYF; DNA: TGTGCCAGCATCACCGGGACAGGGGGCGTCTACGAGCAGTACTTC
D: .; length: 14; size: .; J: TRBJ1-4; V: TRBV7-9; CDR3: CASSLQDGPEKLFF; DNA: TGTGCCAGCAGCTTACAAGACGGCCCCGAAAAACTGTTTTTT
D: .; length: 12; size: .; J: TRBJ1-1; V: TRBV29-1; CDR3: CSVRAMNTEAFF; DNA: TGCAGCGTTCGGGCGATGAACACTGAAGCTTTCTTT
D: .; length: 12; size: .; J: TRBJ1-4; V: TRBV18; CDR3: CASSLRREKLFF; DNA: TGTGCCAGCTCACTGAGAAGAGAAAAACTGTTTTTT
D: .; length: 15; size: .; J: TRBJ2-2; V: TRBV15; CDR3: CATSRNRVDIGELFF; DNA: TGTGCCACCAGCAGAAATAGGGTGGATATTGGGGAGCTGTTTTTT
D: TRBD1; length: 15; size: .; J: TRBJ1-1; V: TRBV5-1; CDR3: CASSFSGQARAEAFF; DNA: TGCGCCAGCAGCTTTTCGGGACAGGCTAGGGCTGAAGCTTTCTTT
D: .; length: 14; size: .; J: TRBJ1-4; V: TRBV2; CDR3: CASRNEATNEKLFF; DNA: TGTGCCAGCAGGAACGAAGCAACTAATGAAAAACTGTTTTTT
D: TRBD1; length: 16; size: .; J: TRBJ1-6; V: TRBV28; CDR3: CASRKPGQVYNSPLHF; DNA: TGTGCCAGCAGGAAACCGGGACAGGTGTATAATTCACCCCTCCACTTT
D: TRBD1; length: 16; size: .; J: TRBJ2-2; V: TRBV7-8; CDR3: CASSFDREGNTGELFF; DNA: TGTGCCAGCAGCTTCGACAGGGAAGGGAACACCGGGGAGCTGTTTTTT
D: .; length: 15; size: .; J: TRBJ1-2; V: TRBV7-2; CDR3: CASSWGGGSPYGYTF; DNA: TGTGCCAGCAGCTGGGGGGGCGGCTCGCCTTATGGCTACACCTTC
D: .; length: 15; size: .; J: TRBJ1-4; V: TRBV4-3; CDR3: CASSQDGLLNEKLFF; DNA: TGCGCCAGCAGCCAAGATGGCCTCCTCAATGAAAAACTGTTTTTT
D: .; length: 12; size: few; J: TRBJ1-1; V: TRBV13; CDR3: CASSLGPLEAFF; DNA: TGTGCCAGCAGCTTAGGGCCGCTTGAAGCTTTCTTT